This entry lists 29 T cell receptor beta chains sequenced from one sample in a study of T cells after yellow fever vaccination. TCRdb re-analysed the 5' RACE reads in MiXCR, keeping a single row per CDR3 protein. The top ten clones hold around 40% of a sample with 100,000 to 150,000 distinct CDR3 sequences, about 15% of them seen once. Sequencing used CD8+ T cells sorted from PBMCs, obtained 5 days after the yellow fever booster vaccination. Every receptor here comes from a man aged 18 to 30 who received the YFV17D yellow fever vaccine.

The CDR3 reads CASSLALAAGLTDTQYF. The CDR3 coding sequence is TGTGCCAGCAGCTTAGCCCTAGCGGCGGGGTTGACAGATACGCAGTATTTT. This chain connects TRBV11-1 to TRBJ2-3, with 7 bases matching TRBD2. The trim removed 0 bases at V and 3 bases at J, leaving 9 bases unmatched. The CDR3 has 17 amino acids. From germline, CDR1 is SGHAT and CDR2 FQDESV (reference sequence).

The chain links TRBV9 to TRBJ2-1, with a tentative D call TRBD2 (5 bases). The CDR3 loop spans 13 amino acids. Trimming left V 3 bases short and J 3 bases short, with 7 bases between. Germline V gene lookup returns CDR1 SGDLS and CDR2 YYNGEE. This CDR3 is CASSAGDYNEQFF. The CDR3, as DNA: TGTGCCAGCAGCGCCGGGGACTACAATGAGCAGTTCTTC. Filled out from reference TRBV9 and TRBJ2-1, the complete variable domain reads DSGVTQTPKHLITATGQRVTLRCSPRSGDLSVYWYQQSLDQGLQFLIQYYNGEERAKGNILERFSAQQFPDLHSELNLSSLELGDSALYFCASSAGDYNEQFFGPGTRLTVL.

This clonotype occurred a few times. The rearrangement uses TRBV4-3 and TRBJ2-5, with TRBD2 as a possible D gene (5 bases). V lost 0 bases and J 5 bases, leaving 13 bases between the germline ends. Germline CDR1 reads LGHNA; CDR2 reads YSLEER. The length of the CDR3 is 15 residues. CDR3: CASSQDPGVRETQYF. DNA for the CDR3: TGCGCCAGCAGCCAAGATCCCGGGGTGAGGGAGACCCAGTACTTC.

This clonotype was found a few times. This chain connects TRBV4-2 to TRBJ2-5; 8 bases match TRBD1. The germline V gene has CDR1 LGHNA and CDR2 YNFKEQ. Trimming removed 1 base from V and 4 bases from J; junction bases left unmatched: 8. CDR3 length equals 16 residues. The CDR3 sequence: CASSQVSQGEGETQYF. The CDR3, as DNA: TGTGCCAGCAGCCAAGTGTCACAGGGGGAAGGAGAGACCCAGTACTTC.

The chain uses TRBV4-3 and TRBJ1-2, with 8 nucleotides matching TRBD1. CDR3 length: 15 amino acids. Trimming cost V 2 bases and J 5 bases; bases outside gene matches: 7. Per germline, CDR1 LGHNA and CDR2 YSLEER. The DNA for the CDR3 is TGCGCCAGCAGCCAATTCAGGGGGCATCCGTATGGCTACACCTTC. Its translation: CASSQFRGHPYGYTF.

This chain links TRBV7-8 with TRBJ2-3; 7 positions match TRBD1. V lost 0 bases and J lost 5; bases outside the gene matches: 14. The CDR3 is 18 amino acids. CDR1 is SGHVS, CDR2 FQNEAQ, per germline. The CDR3 spells CASSLAWSKGAMGDTQYF. The CDR3 DNA sequence: TGTGCCAGCAGCTTAGCGTGGTCTAAGGGGGCGATGGGAGATACGCAGTATTTT. Drawing the rest from reference TRBV7-8 and TRBJ2-3, the complete variable domain is GAGVSQSPRYKVAKRGQDVALRCDPISGHVSLFWYQQALGQGPEFLTYFQNEAQLDKSGLPSDRFFAERPEGSVSTLKIQRTQQEDSAVYLCASSLAWSKGAMGDTQYFGPGTRLTVL.

This clonotype was observed a handful of times. The V gene is TRBV12-3 or TRBV12-4, the J gene TRBJ2-3; D not certain. The V end lost 6 bases, the J end lost 2 bases, and 12 bases lay between the germline ends. The CDR3 consists of 14 residues. Here the CDR3 DNA reads TGTGCCAGCAGCCCGCATAGGGCCACAGATACGCAGTATTTT. This codes for CASSPHRATDTQYF.

This clonotype occurred a few times. The CDR3 nucleotides are TGTGCCAGCAGCCCAAAGGACGGCGAGCAGTACTTC. Its translation is CASSPKDGEQYF. The chain joins TRBV9 to TRBJ2-7; D is undetermined. Germline CDR1 and CDR2: SGDLS and YYNGEE. The CDR3 has 12 amino acids. The ends were cut back, 4 bases at V and 6 bases at J, with 11 bases in the middle.

This chain connects TRBV20-1 to TRBJ1-2; D is possibly TRBD1 (6 bases). Trimming pared 4 bases from V and 7 bases from J, leaving 16 bases between. The CDR3 is made up of 13 amino acids. From germline, CDR1 is DFQATT and CDR2 SNEGSKA (reference sequence). CDR3 nucleotide sequence: TGCAGTGCTAACGAGGCAGGGGATAGTGGCTACACCTTC. It yields the protein CSANEAGDSGYTF.

There are a few counts of this clonotype. The genes are TRBV7-6 and TRBJ2-1; 7 bases are shared with TRBD2. The CDR3 runs to 15 residues. V trimming: 1 base; J trimming: 3 bases; junction bases outside the gene matches: 3. The germline CDR1 and CDR2 sequences are SGHVS and FNYEAQ. This CDR3 reads CASSLEGGGYNEQFF. The CDR3 nucleotides are TGTGCCAGCAGCTTAGAAGGCGGGGGCTACAATGAGCAGTTCTTC.

The V call is TRBV27, the J call TRBJ2-7, with 8 bases identical to TRBD1. The J segment lost 0 bases and the V segment lost 11 bases, leaving 0 bases of the junction unmatched. The CDR3 sequence is 11 residues long. The germline V gene encodes CDR1 MNHEY and CDR2 SMNVEV (reference sequence). The CDR3 here is CAGQGSYEQYV. DNA for the CDR3: TGTGCCGGACAGGGCTCCTACGAGCAGTACGTC.

In this sample, this clonotype turned up a few times. The gene calls are TRBV20-1 and TRBJ2-1, with 8 positions matching TRBD2. Germline assignment: CDR1 DFQATT and CDR2 SNEGSKA (reference sequence). The CDR3 extends over 16 amino acids. CDR3 region: CSVTSGGIGSYNEQFF. The CDR3 DNA follows: TGCAGCGTCACCAGCGGGGGAATCGGGTCCTACAATGAGCAGTTCTTC.

The CDR3 loop reads CSVDRDRDNYGYTF. The CDR3 nucleotides are TGCAGCGTGGACCGGGACAGGGATAACTATGGCTACACCTTC. The rearrangement uses TRBV29-1 and TRBJ1-2, with 9 bases fitting TRBD1. The CDR3 runs 14 residues. Germline V CDR1 and CDR2: SQVTM, ANQGSEA. With 6 bases clipped from V and 1 base from J, the junction kept 6 bases outside the gene matches.

V gene TRBV18 combines with J gene TRBJ2-1; 9 positions match TRBD1. This CDR3 is 15 amino acids long. Germline CDR1 and CDR2: KGHSH and LQKENI. J lost 6 bases, V lost 3 bases, and 6 bases had no gene match. The CDR3 sequence: CASSPLGQGTNEQFF. DNA for the CDR3: TGTGCCAGCTCACCTCTAGGACAGGGGACCAATGAGCAGTTCTTC.

This clonotype was seen a handful of times. V is TRBV10-3 and J is TRBJ1-5, with D tentatively TRBD1 (5 bases). Trimming left V 3 bases short and J 1 base short, with 10 bases between. The CDR3 totals 15 residues. Per the germline V gene, CDR1 is ENHRY and CDR2 is SYGVKD. The CDR3 loop is CAISETGASNQPQHF. In DNA form, the CDR3 reads TGTGCCATCAGTGAAACCGGGGCGAGCAATCAGCCCCAGCATTTT.

The chain couples TRBV6-1 to TRBJ1-2; D is uncertain. V shed 8 bases and J shed 5 bases, with 12 bases lying between them. Germline V gene sequence: CDR1 MNHNS, CDR2 SASEGT. The length of the CDR3 is 12 residues. CDR3 in amino acids: CASGRERYGYTF. CDR3 coding DNA: TGTGCCAGCGGTAGGGAGAGGTATGGCTACACCTTC.

The rearrangement uses TRBV20-1 and TRBJ1-5; possibly TRBD1 for D (5 bases). CDR3 length equals 11 residues. V dropped 7 bases and J dropped 7 bases, with 11 bases sitting between them. Germline values: CDR1 DFQATT, CDR2 SNEGSKA (reference sequence). CDR3 sequence reads: CSGDGGQPQHF. For the CDR3, the DNA is TGCAGTGGGGACGGCGGGCAGCCCCAGCATTTT.

The V call is TRBV7-9, the J call TRBJ2-3, with D possibly TRBD2 on 6 matching bases. Germline V lookup: CDR1 SEHNR, CDR2 FQNEAQ (reference sequence). There are 18 residues in the CDR3. The V gene lost 3 bases and the J gene lost 2 bases, with 21 bases spanning the gap. The CDR3 protein is CASSFSRLLWEVTDTQYF. The CDR3 DNA is TGTGCCAGCAGCTTCAGCCGACTTCTTTGGGAGGTCACAGATACGCAGTATTTT.

The chain carries TRBV12-3 or TRBV12-4 and TRBJ2-3; maybe TRBD1 (6 bases). The CDR3 runs 13 residues. V was pared by 7 bases and J by 2 bases, with 10 bases between. This CDR3 reads CASTHRATDTQYF. CDR3 nucleotides: TGTGCCAGCACCCACAGGGCCACAGATACGCAGTATTTT.

This clonotype was observed at least ten times. This rearrangement joins TRBV9 to TRBJ2-3; TRBD1 aligns across 8 bases. The CDR3 has 14 amino acids. The junction had 3 bases not matched to a gene; V was cut back by 4 bases and J by 2 bases. In germline, CDR1 is SGDLS, CDR2 YYNGEE. The CDR3 region is CASSSDRVTDTQYF. CDR3 nucleotide sequence: TGTGCCAGCAGCTCGGACAGGGTCACAGATACGCAGTATTTT.

This clonotype was counted only a few times. The chain is built from TRBV7-2 and TRBJ2-3; D remains unclear. This CDR3 is 15 amino acids long. CDR1 is SGHTA and CDR2 is FQGNSA in the germline V gene. Trimming removed 3 bases at V and 0 bases at J, with 10 bases between. The CDR3 loop is CASSFTWYSTDTQYF. DNA for the CDR3: TGTGCCAGCAGCTTTACTTGGTATAGCACAGATACGCAGTATTTT. Complete variable domain (other parts from reference TRBV7-2 and TRBJ2-3): GAGVSQSPSNKVTEKGKDVELRCDPISGHTALYWYRQSLGQGLEFLIYFQGNSAPDKSGLPSDRFSAERTGGSVSTLTIQRTQQEDSAVYLCASSFTWYSTDTQYFGPGTRLTVL.

This clonotype showed up just a few times. V is TRBV7-9 and J is TRBJ1-2; 7 positions agree with TRBD1. V gave up 5 bases and J gave up 6 bases; unmatched junction bases: 9. The CDR3 consists of 14 residues. CDR1 and CDR2 from the germline V gene are SEHNR and FQNEAQ (reference sequence). The CDR3 here is CASSLGGGKDGYTF. The CDR3 DNA is TGTGCCAGCAGCCTCGGAGGGGGCAAGGATGGCTACACCTTC.

The sample holds a few counts of this clonotype. The chain is built from TRBV20-1 and TRBJ1-2, with D perhaps TRBD1 (5 bases). Trimming removed 0 bases from V and 2 bases from J, with 13 bases in between. CDR1 is DFQATT, CDR2 SNEGSKA, per germline (reference sequence). The CDR3 contains 15 residues. In DNA, the CDR3 is TGCAGTGCTAGAGATTCCGCTTGGGGGAACTATGGCTACACCTTC. The encoded protein is CSARDSAWGNYGYTF.

CDR3 DNA: TGTGCCAGCAGCCACGGGGGACCCAGCACAGATACGCAGTATTTT. As protein: CASSHGGPSTDTQYF. The chain uses TRBV6-5 and TRBJ2-3; the D gene is possibly TRBD2 (6 bases). Per germline, CDR1 MNHEY and CDR2 SVGAGI. The CDR3 spans 15 residues. V dropped 6 bases and J dropped 0 bases, with 13 bases sitting between them.

This chain connects TRBV6-2 or TRBV6-3 to TRBJ2-3; 9 bases line up with TRBD2. CDR1 and CDR2 (germline): MNHEY, SVGEGT. V was pared by 6 bases and J by 5 bases, with 6 bases of the junction left unmatched. The CDR3 spans 14 residues. This CDR3 reads CASSLAGEGDTQYF. In nucleotides, the CDR3 is TGTGCCAGCAGCTTAGCGGGGGAGGGAGATACGCAGTATTTT.

The chain has TRBV12-3 or TRBV12-4 and TRBJ2-5; no clear D gene. Trimming pared 2 bases from V and 5 bases from J, leaving 6 bases between. The CDR3 has 12 amino acids. CDR3 coding DNA: TGTGCCAGCAGTTTAACAATTGAGACCCAGTACTTC. This sequence encodes CASSLTIETQYF.

This rearrangement joins TRBV7-2 to TRBJ2-5; D uncertain. The ends were cut back, 1 base at V and 9 bases at J, with 6 bases in the middle. This CDR3 has 11 residues. Germline CDR1 reads SGHTA; CDR2 reads FQGNSA. The chain's CDR3 is CASSLGSAQYF. In DNA form, the CDR3 reads TGTGCCAGCAGCTTAGGCTCGGCCCAGTACTTC.

The CDR3 sequence: CASSSRTSGGYEQYV. The CDR3 coding sequence is TGTGCCAGCAGCTCCAGGACTAGCGGGGGCTACGAGCAGTACGTC. V and J are TRBV5-4 and TRBJ2-7, with 13 bases lining up with TRBD2. The junction had 3 bases not matched to a gene; V was cut back by 3 bases and J by 3 bases. CDR3 size: 15 residues. The V gene's germline CDR1 is SGHNT and CDR2 YYREEE (reference sequence).

The table lists this clonotype with a few counts. This chain joins TRBV12-3 or TRBV12-4 and TRBJ1-1; D gene uncertain. The CDR3 extends over 14 amino acids. Deletions cut 9 bases from V and 5 bases from J, with 19 bases between. CDR3 protein: CASCLTPGETEAFF. CDR3 sequence (DNA): TGTGCCAGTTGTCTAACCCCGGGCGAGACTGAAGCTTTCTTT.